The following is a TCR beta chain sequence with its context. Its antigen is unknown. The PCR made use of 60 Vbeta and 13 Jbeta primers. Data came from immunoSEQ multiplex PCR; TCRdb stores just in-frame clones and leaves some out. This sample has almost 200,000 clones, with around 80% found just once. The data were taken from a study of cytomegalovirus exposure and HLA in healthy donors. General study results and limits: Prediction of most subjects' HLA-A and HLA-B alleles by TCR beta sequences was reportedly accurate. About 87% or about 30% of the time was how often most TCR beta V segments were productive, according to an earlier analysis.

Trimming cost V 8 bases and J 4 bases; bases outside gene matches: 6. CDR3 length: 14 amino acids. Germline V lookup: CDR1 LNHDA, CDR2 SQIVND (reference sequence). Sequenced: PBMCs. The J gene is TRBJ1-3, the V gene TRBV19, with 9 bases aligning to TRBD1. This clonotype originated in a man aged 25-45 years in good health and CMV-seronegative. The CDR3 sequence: CASVPGQGGNTIYF. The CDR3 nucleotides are TGTGCCAGTGTACCGGGACAGGGAGGAAACACCATATATTTT. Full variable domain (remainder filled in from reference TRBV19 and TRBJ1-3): DGGITQSPKYLFRKEGQNVTLSCEQNLNHDAMYWYRQDPGQGLRLIYYSQIVNDFQKGDIAEGYSVSREKKESFPLTVTSAQKNPTAFYLCASVPGQGGNTIYFGEGSWLTVV.